Presented here are 27 T cell receptor beta chains from one specimen sequenced in a study of T cell responses to AZD1222 COVID-19 vaccine. Assay used: immunoSEQ multiplex PCR; TCRdb lists only in-frame clones, some missing. The sample shows about 42,000 clones, roughly 84% of them seen only once. The material sequenced was peripheral blood, taken 28 days after the second AZD1222 dose. The receptors shown here come from an adult who received the AZD1222 COVID-19 vaccine.

V usage is TRBV4-1 and J usage is TRBJ2-5, with D unresolved. This CDR3 spans 13 amino acids. V lost 4 bases and J 4 bases, leaving 10 bases between the germline ends. CDR1 MGHRA and CDR2 YSYEKL come from the germline V gene. CDR3 region: CASSPSDRETQYF. DNA for the CDR3: TGCGCCAGCAGCCCCTCGGATAGAGAGACCCAGTACTTC.

The chain carries TRBV27 and TRBJ1-1; D remains ambiguous. Germline V gives CDR1 MNHEY, CDR2 SMNVEV (reference sequence). Between the trimmed V and J ends, which lost 8 bases and 2 bases, there was a span of 12 bases. The CDR3 spans 13 residues. This chain's CDR3 is CASGRWGNTEAFF. Written as DNA, the CDR3 is TGTGCCAGCGGAAGATGGGGAAACACTGAAGCTTTCTTT.

The chain is built from TRBV29-1 and TRBJ1-1; TRBD1 aligns across 9 bases. The trim removed 7 bases at V and 4 bases at J, leaving 10 bases unmatched. There are 14 residues in the CDR3. The V gene's germline CDR1 is SQVTM and CDR2 ANQGSEA. The CDR3 DNA is TGCAGCGCTCACGCCGCACAGGGGGCCACTGAAGCTTTCTTT. It is translated as CSAHAAQGATEAFF.

This clone was recorded once. V and J are TRBV6-1 and TRBJ2-3, with D perhaps matching TRBD2 (6 bases). Trimming shortened V by 0 bases and J by 0 bases, and 7 bases separated the two germline ends. The CDR3 extends over 15 amino acids. Germline CDR1 MNHNS, CDR2 SASEGT. DNA for the CDR3: TGTGCCAGCAGTGAAGCGGCGGGGAGCACAGATACGCAGTATTTT. As protein: CASSEAAGSTDTQYF.

This chain connects TRBV19 to TRBJ1-1; the D gene is possibly TRBD1 (6 bases). V lost 8 bases, J lost 4 bases, and 23 bases lay in between. The germline V gene encodes CDR1 LNHDA and CDR2 SQIVND (reference sequence). This CDR3 is built from 16 residues. The CDR3, as DNA: TGTGCCAGTTCCCCTGGCAGGGGAGGACTCGGCACTGAAGCTTTCTTT. The encoded protein is CASSPGRGGLGTEAFF. The full variable domain, its missing parts supplied by reference TRBV19 and TRBJ1-1, is DGGITQSPKYLFRKEGQNVTLSCEQNLNHDAMYWYRQDPGQGLRLIYYSQIVNDFQKGDIAEGYSVSREKKESFPLTVTSAQKNPTAFYLCASSPGRGGLGTEAFFGQGTRLTVV.

The chain couples TRBV6-5 to TRBJ1-2, with 8 bases lining up with TRBD1. This CDR3 contains 15 residues. Germline V gives CDR1 MNHEY, CDR2 SVGAGI. The V segment lost 6 bases and the J segment 3 bases; nucleotides outside the gene matches: 9. The CDR3, as DNA: TGTGCCAGCAGGGGGCCCAGGACAGGGCACTATGGCTACACCTTC. Amino acids: CASRGPRTGHYGYTF.

V gene TRBV19 combines with J gene TRBJ1-3; 10 nucleotides agree with TRBD1. V shed 6 bases and J 7 bases; nucleotides not matched to a gene: 3. In germline, CDR1 is LNHDA, CDR2 SQIVND (reference sequence). CDR3 length equals 13 residues. CDR3 protein: CASSRGQGNTIYF. The DNA of the CDR3 is TGTGCCAGTAGCAGGGGACAGGGGAACACCATATATTTT.

This chain uses TRBV19 with TRBJ2-7; 7 positions agree with TRBD1. In germline, CDR1 is LNHDA, CDR2 SQIVND (reference sequence). V lost 9 bases, J lost 1 base, and 15 bases stayed unmatched. The CDR3 runs to 16 residues. Here the CDR3 DNA reads TGTGCCAGCAGGGCAGAGGACAGGATGTCTTCCTACGAGCAGTACTTC. The encoded protein is CASRAEDRMSSYEQYF.

This chain uses TRBV7-3 with TRBJ2-1; 13 bases map to TRBD2. The CDR3 covers 17 residues. J gave up 7 bases and V 3 bases, and 9 bases lay outside the gene matches. Germline V gene sequence: CDR1 SGHTA, CDR2 FQGTGA. CDR3 residues: CASSFNPRLAGGNEQFF. As DNA, the CDR3 is TGTGCCAGCAGCTTTAATCCGAGACTAGCGGGGGGAAATGAGCAGTTCTTC.

The table lists this clone with a count of one. The CDR3 DNA follows: TGTGCCAGTAGTATAGGAGGACAGGGAGGGACCTATGGCTACACCTTC. Translated: CASSIGGQGGTYGYTF. The V and J genes are TRBV19 and TRBJ1-2, with 8 bases lining up with TRBD1. CDR3 size: 16 residues. J gave up 4 bases and V 1 base, and 8 bases lay outside the gene matches. Per germline, CDR1 LNHDA and CDR2 SQIVND (reference sequence).

This chain links TRBV28 with TRBJ1-2; no reliable D call. Looked up from germline, CDR1 is MDHEN and CDR2 is SYDVKM. Trimming stripped 4 bases from V and 6 bases from J, with 9 bases between. The CDR3 is made up of 12 amino acids. The CDR3 nucleotides read TGTGCCAGCAGTTCGACCTGGAATGGCTACACCTTC. This translates into CASSSTWNGYTF.

The count of this clone is one. The chain employs TRBV29-1 and TRBJ1-3, with D possibly TRBD1 on 6 matching bases. The CDR3 has 14 residues. Germline loops: CDR1 SQVTM, CDR2 ANQGSEA. V lost 6 bases and J lost 0, with 12 bases in between. For the CDR3, the DNA is TGCAGCGTCCGAACAGGGAACTCTGGAAACACCATATATTTT. It specifies CSVRTGNSGNTIYF.

The chain uses TRBV5-4 and TRBJ2-5; D unresolved. Germline V CDR1 and CDR2: SGHNT, YYREEE (reference sequence). The CDR3 covers 13 residues. Trimming took 2 bases from V and 5 from J, leaving 10 bases between them. CDR3 DNA sequence: TGTGCCAGCAGCTTATCGGATCGGGAGACCCAGTACTTC. Protein sequence: CASSLSDRETQYF.

The chain is built from TRBV14 and TRBJ2-7, with 8 nucleotides matching TRBD1. The V gene's germline CDR1 is SGHDN and CDR2 FVKESK. CDR3 size: 15 residues. V lost 1 base, J lost 3 bases, and 5 bases stayed unmatched. Here the CDR3 reads CASSQARDRRYEQYF. The CDR3 nucleotides read TGTGCCAGCAGCCAAGCCCGGGACAGGCGCTACGAGCAGTACTTC.

This CDR3 is CASSSLRDRGPTEAFF. CDR3 bases: TGCGCCAGCAGCTCACTCCGGGACAGGGGCCCTACTGAAGCTTTCTTT. The chain joins TRBV5-1 to TRBJ1-1, with 10 bases identical to TRBD1. V was pared by 3 bases and J by 5 bases, with 10 bases of the junction left unmatched. Germline lookup yields CDR1 SGHRS and CDR2 YFSETQ. This CDR3 contains 16 residues.

Note on this clone: One end of the junction is discordant with germline, which a read error may explain. The chain is built from TRBV7-7 and TRBJ2-1, with TRBD1 identical over 7 bases. The germline CDR1 and CDR2 sequences are SSHAT and FNYEAQ (reference sequence). The CDR3 totals 15 residues. In DNA form, the CDR3 reads TGTGCTAGCAGCGCCGACAGGGCTATGATCAATGAGCAGTTCTTC. Translated: CASSADRAMINEQFF.

J is TRBJ1-6 and V is TRBV5-1, with TRBD1 as a possible D gene (6 bases). The V end was cut by 4 bases, the J end by 10 bases, with 15 bases between. The germline V gene encodes CDR1 SGHRS and CDR2 YFSETQ. This CDR3 has 14 amino acids. CDR3 amino acids: CASSPRTAASPLHF. CDR3 DNA sequence: TGCGCCAGCAGCCCAAGGACAGCAGCATCACCCCTCCACTTT.

V is TRBV19 and J is TRBJ2-2; tentatively, D is TRBD1 (5 bases). The V end lost 3 bases, the J end lost 2 bases, and 7 bases lay between the germline ends. The CDR3 loop spans 14 amino acids. Germline loops: CDR1 LNHDA, CDR2 SQIVND (reference sequence). CDR3 sequence: CASSMGLNTGELFF. CDR3 in DNA: TGTGCCAGTAGTATGGGGCTAAACACCGGGGAGCTGTTTTTT.

This clone was picked up a small number of times. The gene calls are TRBV19 and TRBJ1-6; D is perhaps TRBD1 (5 bases). CDR3 length: 16 residues. The V gene lost 5 bases and the J gene lost 7 bases, with 18 bases spanning the gap. Germline V CDR1 and CDR2: LNHDA, SQIVND (reference sequence). CDR3 coding DNA: TGTGCCAGTAGTGAACCCTGGGGCAGAACCAATTCACCCCTCCACTTT. This gives the protein CASSEPWGRTNSPLHF.

J is TRBJ1-1 and V is TRBV11-2; unclear D gene. Looked up from germline, CDR1 is SGHAT and CDR2 is FQNNGV. This CDR3 is 14 amino acids long. Trimming shortened V by 5 bases and J by 0 bases, and 10 bases separated the two germline ends. The CDR3 region has the DNA TGTGCCAGCAGCCCCGGGCATCTGAACACTGAAGCTTTCTTT. This codes for CASSPGHLNTEAFF.

This chain links TRBV6-5 with TRBJ1-2; unclear D gene. Trimming took off 4 bases at V and 3 bases at J, with 6 bases between the two ends. Germline-derived CDR1 and CDR2 are MNHEY and SVGAGI. The CDR3 sequence is 12 residues long. CDR3 in amino acids: CASSLRDYGYTF. CDR3 nucleotides: TGTGCCAGCAGTTTAAGAGACTATGGCTACACCTTC.

The chain links TRBV4-2 to TRBJ2-1; 11 bases align to TRBD2. The V gene's germline CDR1 is LGHNA and CDR2 YNFKEQ. The CDR3 is 15 amino acids. V lost 4 bases to trimming and J lost 4 bases; unmatched junction nucleotides: 3. CDR3 nucleotide sequence: TGTGCCAGCAGCCGAACTAGCGGGGGATACAATGAGCAGTTCTTC. Protein: CASSRTSGGYNEQFF.

The rearrangement joins TRBV11-2 to TRBJ1-6; TRBD1 agrees at 7 bases. The CDR3 is 18 residues long. Germline V gene sequence: CDR1 SGHAT, CDR2 FQNNGV. Unmatched junction bases numbered 18, after V lost 5 bases and J lost 8 bases. The CDR3 spells CASSLRQGGSGFDSPLHF. In DNA, the CDR3 is TGTGCCAGCAGCCTAAGACAGGGAGGGTCGGGTTTCGATTCACCCCTCCACTTT.

This clone was picked up one time. The chain employs TRBV28 and TRBJ1-5; D not certain. Trimming shortened V by 11 bases and J by 8 bases, and 4 bases separated the two germline ends. This CDR3 contains 8 residues. The V gene's germline CDR1 is MDHEN and CDR2 SYDVKM. DNA for the CDR3: TGTGCCGAAAAGCCCCAGCATTTT. Translating gives CAEKPQHF.

This rearrangement joins TRBV7-3 to TRBJ1-6; D call uncertain. The CDR3 extends over 15 amino acids. The germline gives CDR1 SGHTA, CDR2 FQGTGA. V was clipped by 2 bases and J by 7 bases, with 12 bases between them. CDR3 protein: CASSLQSRLNSPLHF. The CDR3 DNA reads as TGTGCCAGCAGCTTACAGTCCAGGCTCAATTCACCCCTCCACTTT.

The CDR3 DNA is TGTGCCAGTAGTATTCCGGGACAGACTAATGAAAAACTGTTTTTT. Amino acid sequence: CASSIPGQTNEKLFF. The V call is TRBV19, the J call TRBJ1-4; 7 nucleotides agree with TRBD1. The CDR3 loop spans 15 amino acids. Germline trimming cut 3 bases from V and 2 bases from J; bases unmatched to any gene: 3. The germline gives CDR1 LNHDA, CDR2 SQIVND (reference sequence).

The gene calls are TRBV13 and TRBJ2-1; D possibly uses TRBD1 or TRBD2 (5 bases each). V was pared by 1 base and J by 4 bases, with 14 bases between. CDR3 length: 16 amino acids. The V gene's germline CDR1 is PRHDT and CDR2 FYEKMQ (reference sequence). CDR3 sequence: CASSLDGASFYNEQFF. The CDR3 nucleotides are TGTGCCAGCAGCTTAGACGGGGCCTCGTTTTACAATGAGCAGTTCTTC. The variable domain in full, with the rest retrieved from reference TRBV13 and TRBJ2-1, is AAGVIQSPRHLIKEKRETATLKCYPIPRHDTVYWYQQGPGQDPQFLISFYEKMQSDKGSIPDRFSAQQFSDYHSELNMSSLELGDSALYFCASSLDGASFYNEQFFGPGTRLTVL.